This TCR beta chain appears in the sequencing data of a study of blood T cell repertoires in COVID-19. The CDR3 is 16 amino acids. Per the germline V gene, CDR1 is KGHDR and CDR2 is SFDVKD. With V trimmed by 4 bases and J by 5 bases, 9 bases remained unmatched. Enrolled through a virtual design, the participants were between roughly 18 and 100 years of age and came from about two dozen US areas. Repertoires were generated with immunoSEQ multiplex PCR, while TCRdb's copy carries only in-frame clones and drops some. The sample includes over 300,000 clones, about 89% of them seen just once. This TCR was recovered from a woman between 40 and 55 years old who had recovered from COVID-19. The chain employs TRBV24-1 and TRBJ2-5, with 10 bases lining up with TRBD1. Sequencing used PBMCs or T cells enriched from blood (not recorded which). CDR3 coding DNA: TGTGCCACCAGTGAAGATCGGACAGGGGGGAAGGAGACCCAGTACTTC. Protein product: CATSEDRTGGKETQYF.